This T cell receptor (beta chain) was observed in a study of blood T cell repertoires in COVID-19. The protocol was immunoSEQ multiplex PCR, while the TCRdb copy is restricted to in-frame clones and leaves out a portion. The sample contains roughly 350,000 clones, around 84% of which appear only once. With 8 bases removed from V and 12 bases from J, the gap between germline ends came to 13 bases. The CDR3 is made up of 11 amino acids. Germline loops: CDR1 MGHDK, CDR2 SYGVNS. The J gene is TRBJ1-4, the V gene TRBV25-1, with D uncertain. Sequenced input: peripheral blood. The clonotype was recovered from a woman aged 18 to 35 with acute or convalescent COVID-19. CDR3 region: CASGSGDQLFF. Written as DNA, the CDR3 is TGTGCCAGCGGTTCCGGTGATCAACTGTTTTTT.